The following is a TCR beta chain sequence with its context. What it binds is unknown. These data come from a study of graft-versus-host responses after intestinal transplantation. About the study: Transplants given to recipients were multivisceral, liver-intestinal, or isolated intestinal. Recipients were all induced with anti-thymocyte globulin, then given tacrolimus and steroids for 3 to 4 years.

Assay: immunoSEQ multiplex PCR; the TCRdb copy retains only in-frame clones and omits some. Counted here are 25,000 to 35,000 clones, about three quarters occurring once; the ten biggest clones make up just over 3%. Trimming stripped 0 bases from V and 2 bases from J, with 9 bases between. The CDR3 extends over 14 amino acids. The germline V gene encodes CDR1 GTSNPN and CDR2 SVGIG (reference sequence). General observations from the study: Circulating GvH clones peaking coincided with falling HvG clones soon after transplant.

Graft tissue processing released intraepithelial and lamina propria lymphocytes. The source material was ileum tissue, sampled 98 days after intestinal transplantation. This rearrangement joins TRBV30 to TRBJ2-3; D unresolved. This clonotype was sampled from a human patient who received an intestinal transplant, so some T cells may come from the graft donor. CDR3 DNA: TGTGCCTGGAGTGTAGGCTCGTACACAGATACGCAGTATTTT. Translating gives CAWSVGSYTDTQYF. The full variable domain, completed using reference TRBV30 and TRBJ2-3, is SQTIHQWPATLVQPVGSPLSLECTVEGTSNPNLYWYRQAAGRGLQLLFYSVGIGQISSEVPQNLSASRPQDRQFILSSKKLLLSDSGFYLCAWSVGSYTDTQYFGPGTRLTVL.